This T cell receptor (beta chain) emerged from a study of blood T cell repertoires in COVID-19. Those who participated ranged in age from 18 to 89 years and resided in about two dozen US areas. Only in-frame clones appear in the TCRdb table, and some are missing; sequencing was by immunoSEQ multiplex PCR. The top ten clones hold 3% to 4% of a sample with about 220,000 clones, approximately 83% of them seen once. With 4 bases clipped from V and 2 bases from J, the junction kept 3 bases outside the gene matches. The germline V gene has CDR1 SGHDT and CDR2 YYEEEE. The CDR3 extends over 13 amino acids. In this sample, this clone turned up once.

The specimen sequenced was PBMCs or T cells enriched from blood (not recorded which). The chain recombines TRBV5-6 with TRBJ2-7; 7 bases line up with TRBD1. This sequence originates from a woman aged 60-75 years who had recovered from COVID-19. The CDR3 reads CASSRDSPYEQYF. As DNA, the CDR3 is TGTGCCAGCAGCCGGGACAGTCCCTACGAGCAGTACTTC.